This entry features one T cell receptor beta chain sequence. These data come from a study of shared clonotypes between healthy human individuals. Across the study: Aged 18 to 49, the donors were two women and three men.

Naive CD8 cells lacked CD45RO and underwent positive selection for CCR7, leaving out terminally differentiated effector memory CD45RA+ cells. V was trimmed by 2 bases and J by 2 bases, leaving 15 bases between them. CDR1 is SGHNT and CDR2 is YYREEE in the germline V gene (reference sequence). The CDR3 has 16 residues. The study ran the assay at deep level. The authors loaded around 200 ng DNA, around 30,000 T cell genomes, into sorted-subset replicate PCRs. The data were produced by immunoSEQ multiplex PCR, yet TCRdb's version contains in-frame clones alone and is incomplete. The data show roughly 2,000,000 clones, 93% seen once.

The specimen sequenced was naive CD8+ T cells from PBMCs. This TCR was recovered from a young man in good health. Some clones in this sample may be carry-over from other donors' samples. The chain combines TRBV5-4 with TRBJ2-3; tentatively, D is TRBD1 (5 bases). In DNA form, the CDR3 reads TGTGCCAGCAGCTTACCCGGACAAGATACCACAGATACGCAGTATTTT. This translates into CASSLPGQDTTDTQYF. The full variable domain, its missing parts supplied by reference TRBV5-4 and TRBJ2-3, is ETGVTQSPTHLIKTRGQQVTLRCSSQSGHNTVSWYQQALGQGPQFIFQYYREEENGRGNFPPRFSGLQFPNYSSELNVNALELDDSALYLCASSLPGQDTTDTQYFGPGTRLTVL.